Here is one TCR beta chain with its context. Its antigen is as yet unknown. This entry belongs to a study of cytomegalovirus exposure and HLA in healthy donors. Overall study context: Unique TCRs from HLA-typed donors, around 79 million of them, were held in an early data release.

The length of the CDR3 is 15 residues. Germline V gene lookup returns CDR1 WNHNN and CDR2 SYGVQD (reference sequence). V was clipped by 6 bases and J by 2 bases; unmatched bases: 5. Use of 60 Vbeta and 13 Jbeta primers characterized the PCR. Assay: immunoSEQ multiplex PCR; the TCRdb copy retains only in-frame clones and omits some. The data contain around 100,000 clones, approximately 70% of them singletons. General study points: With later analysis, a missense DCLRE1C variant became linked to TCR beta V- and J-gene trimming. The study put 150 to 200 TCR beta chains on its list as cytomegalovirus-associated.

The specimen was PBMCs. The chain carries TRBV10-1 and TRBJ2-1, with TRBD2 identical over 9 bases. The sequence was obtained from a man aged 25-45 years in good health and CMV-seropositive. The CDR3 bases are TGCGCCAGCAGCCTCATAGCGGGGGCCTACAATGAGCAGTTCTTC. Translation gives CASSLIAGAYNEQFF.